The rows below give T cell receptor beta chains drawn from one sample of a study of tumor-infiltrating lymphocytes in primary liver carcinoma. One entry per CDR3 protein, called by TCRdb with MiXCR from the multiplex PCR reads. The sample yields about 320,000 distinct CDR3 sequences, almost 60% seen once. Sequenced material: peripheral blood. The receptors come from a woman aged 25 to 39 with primary liver carcinoma and hepatitis B virus infection. The CDR3 runs from the conserved cysteine through the conserved F or W. D genes are given only for firm matches. Some rows have no size entry. The others give once, few or many, or a class for an expanded clone.

D | J | size | V | DNA | CDR3
NA | TRBJ2-1 | NA | TRBV11-2 | TGTGCAAGCAGCTTAGGCGGTAGCTCCAACAATGAGCAGTTCTTC | CASSLGGSSNNEQFF
NA | TRBJ1-1 | NA | TRBV6-6 | TGTGCCAGCAATTACTCACCCCCGGGACAAATAAACACTGAAGCGTTCTTT | CASNYSPPGQINTEAFF
NA | TRBJ2-1 | many | TRBV12-3/TRBV12-4 | TGTGCCAGCAGTTTACGTAGACAGAACAATGAGCAGTTCTTC | CASSLRRQNNEQFF
NA | TRBJ2-3 | many | TRBV11-2 | TGTGCCAGCAGCTCCCCCGGGACCCCCACAGATACGCAGTATTTT | CASSSPGTPTDTQYF
TRBD1 | TRBJ2-7 | once | TRBV11-3 | TGTGACAGCAGCTTACTAGGGGGCGGATACGAGCAGTACTTC | CDSSLLGGGYEQYF
NA | TRBJ2-7 | NA | TRBV7-9 | TGCGCCAGCAGCTTGGGTGGCAATGGGTACGAGCAGTACTTC | CASSLGGNGYEQYF
NA | TRBJ1-2 | NA | TRBV2 | TGTGCCAGCAGTGAAGCAGGGGCGGGCAAGGGCTACACCTTC | CASSEAGAGKGYTF
TRBD2 | TRBJ2-5 | few | TRBV29-1 | TGCAGCGTTGAAGATTGGCCGGGGGGACAAGAGACCCAGTACTTC | CSVEDWPGGQETQYF
NA | TRBJ1-1 | NA | TRBV5-1 | TGCGCCAGTCCGCGGGGCAGCCGGGCGAACACTGAAGCTTTCTTT | CASPRGSRANTEAFF
TRBD1 | TRBJ2-3 | NA | TRBV11-2 | TGTGCGAGCAGTCGGACAGGGATGTGGCAGCCCCAGTATTTT | CASSRTGMWQPQYF
TRBD2 | TRBJ2-1 | NA | TRBV11-3 | TGTGCCAGCAGCCTACGAAAAGCGGGAGGGCCCTCACGCGTAGGGGAGCAGTTCTTC | CASSLRKAGGPSRVGEQFF
NA | TRBJ2-2 | many | TRBV5-5 | TGTGCCAGCAGCTTGGCCGGGGCAATCACCGGGGAGCTGTTTTTT | CASSLAGAITGELFF
TRBD2 | TRBJ2-7 | many | TRBV6-5 | TGTGCCAGCAGTTACTCTTGGACTAGCGGGAGAAGCGAGCAGTACTTC | CASSYSWTSGRSEQYF
NA | TRBJ1-2 | NA | TRBV6-5 | TGTGCCAGCAGCCAAGGCCGGGGGGCCCTAACAGAGGGCTACACCTTC | CASSQGRGALTEGYTF
NA | TRBJ2-7 | NA | TRBV29-1 | TGCAGCGTTGAGCGTATGTGCTCTGGGGAGCAGTACTTC | CSVERMCSGEQYF
TRBD2 | TRBJ2-1 | NA | TRBV29-1 | TGCATCGTTGAAACGACTAGCGGGAAATACTACAATGAGCAGTTCTTC | CIVETTSGKYYNEQFF
TRBD2 | TRBJ2-3 | once | TRBV6-4 | TGTGCCAGCCAGTTGATCGCGGGAGTTGATACGCAGTATTTT | CASQLIAGVDTQYF
NA | TRBJ1-2 | many | TRBV6-5 | TGTGCCAGCAGTTCCCGAGGGGGGCAGGCATCGGTCTATGGCTACACCTTC | CASSSRGGQASVYGYTF